A selection of T cell receptor beta chains follows, all from one sample in a study of patients and donors after allogeneic stem cell transplantation. TCRdb re-derived calls from the RT-PCR reads in MiXCR, one entry per CDR3 protein. In the table there are 400,000 to 450,000 distinct CDR3 sequences, 16% of which are singletons. The sequencing input was blood, either unsorted or a sorted T cell fraction (not recorded which). Receptors originate from a human donor who was either an allogeneic HSCT recipient or a stem cell or donor lymphocyte infusion donor (not recorded which). It is not recorded whose cells these are; they may come from a transplant donor. Each CDR3 is given with its conserved first and last residue. A D gene is named only where the DNA matches it firmly. The size field is filled for only some rows; it gives once, few, many or a size class.

TRBD1	TRBV4-2	TRBJ2-5	.	CASSQEGTGRTQYF	TGTGCCAGCAGCCAAGAAGGGACAGGACGGACCCAGTACTTC
.	TRBV12-3/TRBV12-4	TRBJ1-2	many	CASSKAPNYGYTF	TGTGCCAGCAGCAAAGCCCCAAACTATGGCTACACCTTC
.	TRBV5-1	TRBJ2-2	.	CASSPGPGGHGELFF	TGCGCCAGCAGCCCTGGGCCTGGAGGGCACGGGGAGCTGTTTTTT
TRBD1	TRBV3-1	TRBJ1-2	many	CASSQDRGDYGYTF	TGTGCCAGCAGCCAGGACAGGGGAGACTATGGCTACACCTTC
.	TRBV5-1	TRBJ2-1	.	CASSLAIGGSNEQFF	TGCGCCAGCAGCTTGGCAATCGGGGGCTCCAATGAGCAGTTCTTC
.	TRBV28	TRBJ1-6	.	CASRGGNSPLHF	TGTGCCAGCAGAGGGGGGAATTCACCCCTCCACTTT
.	TRBV2	TRBJ2-2	.	CASRGEVSNTGELFF	TGTGCCAGCAGGGGGGAGGTCTCGAACACCGGGGAGCTGTTTTTT
.	TRBV4-1	TRBJ2-1	.	CASSQDLDWGNEQFF	TGCGCCAGCAGCCAAGATCTGGATTGGGGTAATGAGCAGTTCTTC
.	TRBV7-9	TRBJ1-2	.	CASSLEVGGGTGYTF	TGTGCCAGCAGCTTAGAAGTCGGTGGAGGTACCGGCTACACCTTC
.	TRBV12-3/TRBV12-4	TRBJ2-1	.	CASRLHGLAYNEQFF	TGTGCCAGCAGGCTCCACGGACTGGCGTACAATGAGCAGTTCTTC
.	TRBV12-3/TRBV12-4	TRBJ1-2	many	CASRLRGSYYGYTF	TGTGCCAGCAGGTTGAGGGGGAGTTACTATGGCTACACCTTC
.	TRBV6-1	TRBJ1-1	few	CASNPRTENTEAFF	TGTGCCAGCAACCCACGGACAGAGAACACTGAAGCTTTCTTT
.	TRBV5-1	TRBJ1-1	.	CASSLGAVMNTEAFF	TGCGCCAGCAGCTTGGGGGCAGTCATGAACACTGAAGCTTTCTTT
TRBD1	TRBV6-1	TRBJ2-4	.	CASSPGPGTGRSKNIQYF	TGTGCCAGCAGTCCCGGGCCCGGGACAGGGAGATCCAAAAACATTCAGTACTTC
.	TRBV7-8	TRBJ1-3	few	CASSLVTGNGNTIYF	TGTGCCAGCAGCCTTGTCACCGGGAACGGAAACACCATATATTTT
TRBD1	TRBV12-3/TRBV12-4	TRBJ2-1	many	CASSGTGARNEQFF	TGTGCCAGCAGCGGGACAGGGGCCAGGAATGAGCAGTTCTTC
.	TRBV2	TRBJ2-2	few	CASSLDSPANTGELFF	TGTGCCAGCAGCCTCGACTCCCCGGCGAACACCGGGGAGCTGTTTTTT
.	TRBV24-1	TRBJ2-7	few	CATSDSLGEQYF	TGTGCCACCAGTGATTCACTTGGCGAGCAGTACTTC
.	TRBV20-1	TRBJ2-4	few	CSASLSWQMGGAKNIQYF	TGCAGTGCTAGTCTGTCCTGGCAGATGGGGGGTGCCAAAAACATTCAGTACTTC
.	TRBV21-1	TRBJ2-3	few	CASSKERERGGEGTDTQYF	TGTGCCAGCAGCAAAGAGAGAGAGCGTGGCGGAGAGGGCACAGATACGCAGTATTTT
.	TRBV20-1	TRBJ1-2	few	CSARGGANYGYTF	TGCAGTGCTAGGGGGGGGGCTAACTATGGCTACACCTTC
TRBD2	TRBV4-1	TRBJ2-5	.	CASSQTAGAETQYF	TGCGCCAGCAGCCAAACCGCGGGAGCAGAGACCCAGTACTTC
TRBD1	TRBV10-3	TRBJ1-5	.	CAISQGGRNQPQHF	TGTGCCATCAGCCAGGGGGGGCGCAATCAGCCCCAGCATTTT
TRBD2	TRBV4-3	TRBJ2-1	.	CASSQEGRGGYNEQFF	TGCGCCAGCAGCCAAGAGGGGCGGGGGGGCTACAATGAGCAGTTCTTC
.	TRBV5-1	TRBJ1-1	many	CASSLDSGVNTEAFF	TGCGCCAGCAGCTTGGATTCAGGGGTGAACACTGAAGCTTTCTTT
.	TRBV7-8	TRBJ2-5	.	CASSFPRDLSQETQYF	TGTGCCAGCAGCTTTCCCCGGGACCTATCCCAAGAGACCCAGTACTTC
.	TRBV7-2	TRBJ1-5	many	CASSLRGGNQPQHF	TGTGCCAGCAGCTTAAGAGGGGGCAATCAGCCCCAGCATTTT
.	TRBV12-3/TRBV12-4	TRBJ1-5	few	CASSSRLHLDQPQHF	TGTGCCAGCAGTTCCCGTCTCCACCTAGATCAGCCCCAGCATTTT
TRBD2	TRBV6-1	TRBJ2-2	.	CASTWTRDTGELFF	TGTGCCAGCACCTGGACTAGGGACACCGGGGAGCTGTTTTTT
.	TRBV5-5	TRBJ2-1	many	CASSWTGFYEQFF	TGTGCCAGCAGCTGGACTGGTTTCTATGAGCAGTTCTTC
TRBD2	TRBV4-3	TRBJ2-2	.	CASSQERVAGGVGELFF	TGCGCCAGCAGCCAAGAGAGAGTAGCGGGGGGCGTCGGGGAGCTGTTTTTT
TRBD2	TRBV28	TRBJ2-5	.	CASSSRLAGGPETQYF	TGTGCCAGCAGTTCCCGACTAGCGGGGGGGCCGGAGACCCAGTACTTC
.	TRBV6-1	TRBJ1-2	.	CASTLGWGDYGYTF	TGTGCCAGCACCCTAGGCTGGGGGGACTATGGCTACACCTTC
.	TRBV28	TRBJ2-3	few	CASQRVTDTQYF	TGTGCCAGTCAGCGGGTCACAGATACGCAGTATTTT
.	TRBV6-2/TRBV6-3	TRBJ2-7	.	CASSQGHGEQYF	TGTGCCAGCAGTCAGGGTCATGGGGAGCAGTACTTC
.	TRBV5-1	TRBJ1-1	.	CASSFGRTNTEAFF	TGCGCCAGCAGCTTCGGCAGAACGAACACTGAAGCTTTCTTT
.	TRBV9	TRBJ2-1	few	CASSPYGNEQFF	TGTGCCAGCAGCCCCTATGGTAATGAGCAGTTCTTC
TRBD2	TRBV7-3	TRBJ2-1	many	CASSLVSGGANEQFF	TGTGCCAGCAGCTTAGTTAGCGGGGGGGCAAATGAGCAGTTCTTC
.	TRBV29-1	TRBJ2-5	.	CSVGKSVRSETQYF	TGCAGCGTCGGTAAGAGTGTGCGCTCCGAGACCCAGTACTTC
.	TRBV7-2	TRBJ2-5	.	CASSSRLGVLGETQYF	TGTGCCAGCAGCTCACGACTAGGGGTATTGGGAGAGACCCAGTACTTC
.	TRBV5-1	TRBJ2-5	many	CASSLGLETQYF	TGTGCCAGCAGCTTGGGGTTAGAGACCCAGTACTTC
TRBD1	TRBV24-1	TRBJ1-6	few	CATSDSGQGGSPLHF	TGTGCCACCAGTGATTCGGGACAGGGTGGATCACCCCTCCACTTT